The 19 T cell receptor beta chains reported below all come from one sample, sequenced in a study of beta chain features in type 1 diabetes. The antigens of these receptors remain unknown. Study-wide results and limits: Within each of all four CD4+ subsets, Type 1 diabetes patients had TCRB CDR3s that were moderately but significantly shorter.

Investigators reverse transcribed all isolated RNA, so they sequenced expressed TCRB transcripts. TCRdb's copy holds only in-frame clones and misses some; the assay was immunoSEQ multiplex PCR. The table lists 250,000 or so clones, about 15% of them singletons. The source material was naive CD4+ T cells from blood. These receptors all stem from a man younger than 45 with type 1 diabetes.

The V call is TRBV11-3, the J call TRBJ2-1; the D gene is possibly TRBD1 (6 bases). The CDR3 is 15 residues long. V lost 1 base and J 7 bases, leaving 14 bases between the germline ends. The V gene's germline CDR1 is SGHNT and CDR2 YENEEA. The DNA for the CDR3 is TGTGCCAGCAGCTTAGTAGGGGGAGAGTGGAATGAGCAGTTCTTC. This gives the protein CASSLVGGEWNEQFF.

The sample holds a few counts of this clone. This chain joins TRBV5-1 and TRBJ2-5; D is perhaps TRBD2 (6 bases). Trimming took 4 bases from V and 1 from J, leaving 14 bases between them. The V gene's germline CDR1 is SGHRS and CDR2 YFSETQ. CDR3 length: 15 amino acids. The CDR3 sequence: CASSLESGVQETQYF. DNA for the CDR3: TGCGCCAGCAGCCTGGAATCGGGGGTCCAAGAGACCCAGTACTTC.

Only a few counts were recorded for this clone. The chain joins TRBV14 to TRBJ2-1; D possibly corresponds to TRBD2 (6 bases). Trimming removed 1 base at V and 6 bases at J, with 10 bases between. Germline V gene sequence: CDR1 SGHDN, CDR2 FVKESK. The length of the CDR3 is 14 residues. The CDR3 DNA reads as TGTGCCAGCAGCCAAGTTCTAGCGAGCAATGAGCAGTTCTTC. Encoded protein: CASSQVLASNEQFF.

This clone has only a few counts. The V call is TRBV4-1, the J call TRBJ2-7; D gene unclear. CDR3 length: 13 residues. CDR1 is MGHRA, CDR2 YSYEKL, per germline. Trimming pared 0 bases from V and 4 bases from J, leaving 7 bases between. In DNA form, the CDR3 reads TGCGCCAGCAGCCAAGATCGGGTATACGAGCAGTACTTC. Amino acids: CASSQDRVYEQYF.

This clone was seen only a few times. The rearrangement uses TRBV30 and TRBJ1-3; D ambiguous. Germline V gene data show CDR1 as GTSNPN and CDR2 as SVGIG (reference sequence). V gave up 3 bases and J gave up 0 bases, with 15 bases separating them. This CDR3 is built from 16 residues. The CDR3 DNA sequence: TGTGCCTGGAGCGGACTTCGAAACTACTCTGGAAACACCATATATTTT. Translated, it gives CAWSGLRNYSGNTIYF. Together with reference TRBV30 and TRBJ1-3, the CDR3 gives the full variable domain: SQTIHQWPATLVQPVGSPLSLECTVEGTSNPNLYWYRQAAGRGLQLLFYSVGIGQISSEVPQNLSASRPQDRQFILSSKKLLLSDSGFYLCAWSGLRNYSGNTIYFGEGSWLTVV.

Written as DNA, the CDR3 is TGTGCCAGCAGCCAAAGTAGCTTGTGGCTCCCCCCCACCGGGGGGCAGTACTTC. Residues: CASSQSSLWLPPTGGQYF. The V gene is TRBV14, the J gene TRBJ2-7, with D perhaps matching TRBD2 (6 bases). Germline V gene lookup returns CDR1 SGHDN and CDR2 FVKESK. With 2 bases removed from V and 9 bases from J, the gap between germline ends came to 29 bases. CDR3 length equals 18 residues.

This clone was counted a few times. The chain combines TRBV5-4 with TRBJ2-3; D uncertain. The CDR3 totals 12 residues. Trimming shortened V by 1 base and J by 4 bases, and 4 bases separated the two germline ends. CDR1 is SGHNT and CDR2 is YYREEE in the germline V gene (reference sequence). The CDR3: CASSLISDTQYF. The CDR3 region has the DNA TGTGCCAGCAGCTTGATCTCAGATACGCAGTATTTT.

The genes are TRBV5-4 and TRBJ2-5; 8 nucleotides line up with TRBD1. Per germline, CDR1 SGHNT and CDR2 YYREEE (reference sequence). Germline trimming cut 2 bases from V and 1 base from J; bases unmatched to any gene: 4. This CDR3 has 15 residues. The CDR3 reads CASSFGQGAQETQYF. For the CDR3, the DNA is TGTGCCAGCAGCTTCGGACAGGGTGCCCAAGAGACCCAGTACTTC.

This chain links TRBV25-1 with TRBJ1-5, with 9 positions matching TRBD1. CDR3 size: 15 residues. Germline CDR1 MGHDK, CDR2 SYGVNS. V lost 4 bases, J lost 6 bases, and 7 bases stayed unmatched. The CDR3 DNA reads TGTGCCAGCAGTGGGACAGGGGCGGGGGGTCAGCCCCAGCATTTT. Its translation: CASSGTGAGGQPQHF.

The table lists this clone with a few counts. The CDR3 region is CASSPGGTENQPQHF. Written as DNA, the CDR3 is TGTGCCAGCAGTCCAGGGGGGACAGAGAATCAGCCCCAGCATTTT. V is TRBV6-4 and J is TRBJ1-5; 7 bases are a match to TRBD1. Germline V gives CDR1 MRHNA, CDR2 SNTAGT. V lost 5 bases and J lost 4; bases outside the gene matches: 8. There are 15 residues in the CDR3.

The chain recombines TRBV4-2 with TRBJ2-7; 11 bases match TRBD1. V was pared by 1 base and J by 4 bases, with 3 bases of the junction left unmatched. CDR1 and CDR2 (germline): LGHNA, YNFKEQ. This CDR3 is built from 15 residues. In DNA form, the CDR3 reads TGTGCCAGCAGCCAAGCCGGGACAGGGGGATACGAGCAGTACTTC. This codes for CASSQAGTGGYEQYF.

V and J are TRBV6-1 and TRBJ1-5, with TRBD1 as a possible D gene (6 bases). The CDR3 is made up of 15 amino acids. Germline CDR1 is MNHNS and CDR2 is SASEGT. V lost 5 bases, J lost 6 bases, and 17 bases lay in between. The CDR3 nucleotides are TGTGCCAGCAGTCCTCAGTCCTTAGGGGGTCAGCCCCAGCATTTT. Translating it yields CASSPQSLGGQPQHF.

This clone has a handful of counts. V gene TRBV15 combines with J gene TRBJ2-7, with D possibly being TRBD1 (6 bases). This CDR3 is 16 amino acids long. V lost 1 base and J lost 1, with 14 bases in between. The germline gives CDR1 LNHNV, CDR2 YYDKDF (reference sequence). The CDR3 here is CATSRGMGAESYEQYF. The DNA for the CDR3 is TGTGCCACCAGCAGAGGGATGGGGGCGGAATCCTACGAGCAGTACTTC.

The chain has TRBV28 and TRBJ1-2; possibly TRBD1 for D (6 bases). There are 15 residues in the CDR3. Germline V gives CDR1 MDHEN, CDR2 SYDVKM. Trimming shortened V by 6 bases and J by 7 bases, and 21 bases separated the two germline ends. CDR3 loop: CASSPQSRDTPGYTF. CDR3 sequence (DNA): TGTGCCAGCAGCCCTCAAAGCCGGGACACCCCTGGCTACACCTTC.

The chain uses TRBV30 and TRBJ1-3; no reliable D call. There are 13 residues in the CDR3. The V end was cut by 3 bases, the J end by 8 bases, with 14 bases between. The germline V gene encodes CDR1 GTSNPN and CDR2 SVGIG (reference sequence). CDR3 protein: CAWSAQVTDTIYF. Written as DNA, the CDR3 is TGTGCCTGGAGCGCCCAGGTAACGGACACCATATATTTT.

J is TRBJ1-2 and V is TRBV29-1; 7 bases are shared with TRBD1. CDR3 length equals 13 residues. V was clipped by 7 bases and J by 1 base; unmatched bases: 6. The germline V gene encodes CDR1 SQVTM and CDR2 ANQGSEA. CDR3 residues: CSATGVFNYGYTF. The DNA of the CDR3 is TGCAGCGCTACAGGGGTTTTTAACTATGGCTACACCTTC.

This clone was counted between two and nine times. This chain connects TRBV5-4 to TRBJ1-1; 7 nucleotides align to TRBD1. The CDR3 is made up of 13 amino acids. V dropped 3 bases and J dropped 11; count of bases not matched to a gene: 10. Germline V gives CDR1 SGHNT, CDR2 YYREEE (reference sequence). The CDR3 sequence is CASSSLEGAGAFF. CDR3 DNA: TGTGCCAGCAGCTCGCTTGAGGGGGCCGGGGCTTTCTTT. The full variable domain, with the rest looked up from reference TRBV5-4 and TRBJ1-1, is ETGVTQSPTHLIKTRGQQVTLRCSSQSGHNTVSWYQQALGQGPQFIFQYYREEENGRGNFPPRFSGLQFPNYSSELNVNALELDDSALYLCASSSLEGAGAFFGQGTRLTVV.

The genes are TRBV5-6 and TRBJ1-1; TRBD1 is a possible D gene (6 bases). Germline CDR1 reads SGHDT; CDR2 reads YYEEEE. The CDR3 runs to 14 residues. V was trimmed by 9 bases and J by 0 bases, leaving 15 bases between them. The CDR3, as DNA: TGTGCCACCCGTGACAGGAGCCTGAACACTGAAGCTTTCTTT. Protein: CATRDRSLNTEAFF.

The CDR3 DNA sequence: TGTGCCAGCAGTCCTCAGGGCAGCGGGACTTACAATGAGCAGTTCTTC. Its translation is CASSPQGSGTYNEQFF. The chain has TRBV5-4 and TRBJ2-1; 7 bases are a match to TRBD2. The germline V gene encodes CDR1 SGHNT and CDR2 YYREEE (reference sequence). J lost 4 bases, V lost 5 bases, and 12 bases had no gene match. There are 16 residues in the CDR3.